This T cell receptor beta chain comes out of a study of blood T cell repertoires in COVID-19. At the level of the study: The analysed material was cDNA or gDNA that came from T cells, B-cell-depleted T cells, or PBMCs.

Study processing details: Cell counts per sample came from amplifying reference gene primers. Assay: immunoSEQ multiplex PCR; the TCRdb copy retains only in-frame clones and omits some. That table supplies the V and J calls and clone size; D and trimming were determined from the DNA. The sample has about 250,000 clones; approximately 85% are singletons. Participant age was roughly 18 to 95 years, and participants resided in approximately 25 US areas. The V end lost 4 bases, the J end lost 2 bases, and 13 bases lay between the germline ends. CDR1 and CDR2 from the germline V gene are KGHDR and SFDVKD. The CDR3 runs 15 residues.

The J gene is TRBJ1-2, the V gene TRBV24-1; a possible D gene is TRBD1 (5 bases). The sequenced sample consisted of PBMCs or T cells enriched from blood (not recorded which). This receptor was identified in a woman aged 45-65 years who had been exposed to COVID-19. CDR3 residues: CATSEGGSGNYGYTF. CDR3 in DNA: TGTGCCACCAGTGAGGGGGGATCAGGGAACTATGGCTACACCTTC.